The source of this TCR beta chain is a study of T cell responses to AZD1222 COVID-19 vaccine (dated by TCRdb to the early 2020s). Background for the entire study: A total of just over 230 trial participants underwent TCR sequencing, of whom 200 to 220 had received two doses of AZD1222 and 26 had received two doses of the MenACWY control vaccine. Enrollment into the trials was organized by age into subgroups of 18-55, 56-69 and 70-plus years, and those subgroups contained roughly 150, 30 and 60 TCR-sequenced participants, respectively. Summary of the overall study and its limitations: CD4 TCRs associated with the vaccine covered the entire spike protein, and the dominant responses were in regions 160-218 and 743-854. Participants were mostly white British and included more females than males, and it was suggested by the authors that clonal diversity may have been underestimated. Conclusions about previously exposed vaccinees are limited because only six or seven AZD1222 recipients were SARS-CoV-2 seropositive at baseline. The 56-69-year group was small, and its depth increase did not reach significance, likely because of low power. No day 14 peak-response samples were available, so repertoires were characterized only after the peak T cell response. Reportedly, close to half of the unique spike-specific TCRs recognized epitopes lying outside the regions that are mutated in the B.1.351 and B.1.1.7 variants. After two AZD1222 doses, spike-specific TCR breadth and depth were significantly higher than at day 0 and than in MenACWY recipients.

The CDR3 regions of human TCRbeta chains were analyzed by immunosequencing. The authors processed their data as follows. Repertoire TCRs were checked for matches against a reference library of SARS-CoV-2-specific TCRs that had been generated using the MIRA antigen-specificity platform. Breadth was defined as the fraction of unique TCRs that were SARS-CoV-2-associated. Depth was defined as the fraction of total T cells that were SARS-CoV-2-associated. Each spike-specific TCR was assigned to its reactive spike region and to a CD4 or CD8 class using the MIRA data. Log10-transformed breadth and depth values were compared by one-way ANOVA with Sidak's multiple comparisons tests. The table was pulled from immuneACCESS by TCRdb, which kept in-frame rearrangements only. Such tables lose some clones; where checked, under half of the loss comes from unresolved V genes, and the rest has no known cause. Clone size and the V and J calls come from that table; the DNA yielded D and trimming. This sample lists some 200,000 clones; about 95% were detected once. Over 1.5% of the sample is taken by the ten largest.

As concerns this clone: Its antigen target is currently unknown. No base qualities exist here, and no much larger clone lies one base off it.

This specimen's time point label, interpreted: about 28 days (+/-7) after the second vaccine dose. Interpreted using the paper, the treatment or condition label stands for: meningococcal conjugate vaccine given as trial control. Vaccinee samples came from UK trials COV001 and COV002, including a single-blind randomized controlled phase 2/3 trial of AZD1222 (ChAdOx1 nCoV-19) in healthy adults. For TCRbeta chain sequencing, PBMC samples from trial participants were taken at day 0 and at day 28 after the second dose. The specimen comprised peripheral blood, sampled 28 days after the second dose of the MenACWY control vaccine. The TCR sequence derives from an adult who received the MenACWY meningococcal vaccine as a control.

The CDR3 sequence is CASSSSNEQYF. The DNA sequence is given as TGTGCCAGCAGTTCATCCAACGAGCAGTACTTC. Recombination linked TRBV28 to TRBJ2-7, with the D gene call left open. V and J lose 4 bases and 5 bases, and a span of 6 bases separates them. The CDR1 and CDR2 encoded by the germline V gene are MDHEN and SYDVKM. The CDR3 starts with the cysteine, ends with the phenylalanine, and has 11 residues. The retained sequence is limited to the CDR3, 33 bases, with the frame set at the first base.